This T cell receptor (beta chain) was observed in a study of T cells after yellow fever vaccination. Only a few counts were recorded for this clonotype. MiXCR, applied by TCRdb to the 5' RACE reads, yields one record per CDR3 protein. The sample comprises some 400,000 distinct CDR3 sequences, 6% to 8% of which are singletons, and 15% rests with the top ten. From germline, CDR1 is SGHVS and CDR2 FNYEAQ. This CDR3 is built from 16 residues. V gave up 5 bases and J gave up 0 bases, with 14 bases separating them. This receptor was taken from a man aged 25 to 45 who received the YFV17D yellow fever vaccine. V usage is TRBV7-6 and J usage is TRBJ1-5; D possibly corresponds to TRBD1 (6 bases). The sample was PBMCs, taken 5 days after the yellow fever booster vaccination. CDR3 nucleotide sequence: TGTGCCAGCAGCCCCCATCAGGGGAGTAGCAATCAGCCCCAGCATTTT. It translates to CASSPHQGSSNQPQHF. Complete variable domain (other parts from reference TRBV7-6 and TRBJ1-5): GAGVSQSPRYKVTKRGQDVALRCDPISGHVSLYWYRQALGQGPEFLTYFNYEAQQDKSGLPNDRFSAERPEGSISTLTIQRTEQRDSAMYRCASSPHQGSSNQPQHFGDGTRLSIL.